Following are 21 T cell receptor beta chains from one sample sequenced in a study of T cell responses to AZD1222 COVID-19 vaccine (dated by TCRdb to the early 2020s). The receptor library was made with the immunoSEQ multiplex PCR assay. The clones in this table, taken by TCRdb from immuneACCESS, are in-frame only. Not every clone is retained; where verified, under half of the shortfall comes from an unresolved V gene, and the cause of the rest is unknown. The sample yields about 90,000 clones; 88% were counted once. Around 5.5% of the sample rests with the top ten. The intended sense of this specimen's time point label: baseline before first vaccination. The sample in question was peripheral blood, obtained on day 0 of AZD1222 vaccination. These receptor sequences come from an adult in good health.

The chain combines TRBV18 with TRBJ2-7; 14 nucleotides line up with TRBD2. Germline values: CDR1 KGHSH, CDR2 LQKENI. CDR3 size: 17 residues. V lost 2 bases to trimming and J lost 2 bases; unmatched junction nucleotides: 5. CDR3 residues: CASSPTGGLAGAYEQYF. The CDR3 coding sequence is TGTGCCAGCTCACCAACAGGGGGACTAGCGGGGGCCTACGAGCAGTACTTC.

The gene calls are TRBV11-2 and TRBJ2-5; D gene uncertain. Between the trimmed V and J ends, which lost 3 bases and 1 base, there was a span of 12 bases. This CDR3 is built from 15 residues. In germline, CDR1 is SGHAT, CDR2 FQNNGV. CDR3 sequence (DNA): TGTGCCAGCAGCTTGATAGGGTCGATCCAAGAGACCCAGTACTTC. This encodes CASSLIGSIQETQYF.

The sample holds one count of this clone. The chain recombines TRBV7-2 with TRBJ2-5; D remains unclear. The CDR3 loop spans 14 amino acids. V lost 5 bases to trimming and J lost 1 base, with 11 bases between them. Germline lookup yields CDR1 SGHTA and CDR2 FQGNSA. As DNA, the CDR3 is TGTGCCAGCAGCCCCGGCTACCTCCAAGAGACCCAGTACTTC. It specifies CASSPGYLQETQYF. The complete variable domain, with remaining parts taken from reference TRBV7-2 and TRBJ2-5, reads GAGVSQSPSNKVTEKGKDVELRCDPISGHTALYWYRQSLGQGLEFLIYFQGNSAPDKSGLPSDRFSAERTGGSVSTLTIQRTQQEDSAVYLCASSPGYLQETQYFGPGTRLLVL.

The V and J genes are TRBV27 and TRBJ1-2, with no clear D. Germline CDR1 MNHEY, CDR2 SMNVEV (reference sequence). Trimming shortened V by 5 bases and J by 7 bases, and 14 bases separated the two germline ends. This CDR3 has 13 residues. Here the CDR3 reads CASSEKTSRGYTF. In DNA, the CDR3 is TGTGCCAGCAGTGAGAAAACTTCCCGTGGCTACACCTTC.

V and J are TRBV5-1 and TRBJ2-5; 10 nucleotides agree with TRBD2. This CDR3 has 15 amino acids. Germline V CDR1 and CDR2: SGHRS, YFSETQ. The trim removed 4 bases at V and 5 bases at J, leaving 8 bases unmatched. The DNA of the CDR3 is TGCGCCAGCAGCCGGAGCGGGAGGGGGCTGGAGACCCAGTACTTC. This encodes CASSRSGRGLETQYF.

CDR3 bases: TGTGCCAGCAGTTACACAGGGGACTCTGGAAACACCATATATTTT. It translates to CASSYTGDSGNTIYF. This chain links TRBV6-5 with TRBJ1-3, with 7 bases aligning to TRBD1. CDR3 length: 15 amino acids. The V gene's germline CDR1 is MNHEY and CDR2 SVGAGI. J gave up 0 bases and V 2 bases, and 1 base lay outside the gene matches.

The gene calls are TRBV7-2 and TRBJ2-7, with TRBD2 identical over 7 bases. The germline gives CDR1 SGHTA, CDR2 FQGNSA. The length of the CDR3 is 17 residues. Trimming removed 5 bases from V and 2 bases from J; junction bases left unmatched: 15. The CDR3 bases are TGTGCCAGCAGCCGTTCCGCCAGGAGCGGGATCACCTACGAGCAGTACTTC. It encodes CASSRSARSGITYEQYF.

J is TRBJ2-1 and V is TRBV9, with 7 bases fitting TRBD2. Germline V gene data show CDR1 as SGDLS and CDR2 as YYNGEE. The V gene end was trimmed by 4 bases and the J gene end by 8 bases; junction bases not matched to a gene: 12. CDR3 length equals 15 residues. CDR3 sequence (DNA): TGTGCCAGCAGCCCCGGTCTGCGGGGAGGGGATGAGCAGTTCTTC. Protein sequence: CASSPGLRGGDEQFF.

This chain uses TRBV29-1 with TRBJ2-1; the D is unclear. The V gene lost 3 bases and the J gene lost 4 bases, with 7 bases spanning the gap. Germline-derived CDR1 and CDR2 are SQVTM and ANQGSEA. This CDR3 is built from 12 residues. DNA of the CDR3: TGCAGCGTTGACGACAATTACAATGAGCAGTTCTTC. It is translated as CSVDDNYNEQFF.

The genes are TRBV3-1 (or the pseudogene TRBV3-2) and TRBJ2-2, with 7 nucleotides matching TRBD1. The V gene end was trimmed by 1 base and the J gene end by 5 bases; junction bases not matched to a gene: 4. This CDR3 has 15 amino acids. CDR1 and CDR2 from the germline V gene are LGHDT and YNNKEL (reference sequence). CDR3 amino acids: CASSQVTGDTGELFF. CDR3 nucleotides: TGTGCCAGCAGCCAAGTCACAGGGGATACCGGGGAGCTGTTTTTT.

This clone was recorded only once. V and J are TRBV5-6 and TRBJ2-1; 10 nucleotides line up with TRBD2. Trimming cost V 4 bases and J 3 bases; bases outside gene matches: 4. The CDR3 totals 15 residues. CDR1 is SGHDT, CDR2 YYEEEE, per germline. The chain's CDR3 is CASSPGLADYNEQFF. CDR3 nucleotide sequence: TGTGCCAGCAGCCCAGGACTAGCGGACTACAATGAGCAGTTCTTC.

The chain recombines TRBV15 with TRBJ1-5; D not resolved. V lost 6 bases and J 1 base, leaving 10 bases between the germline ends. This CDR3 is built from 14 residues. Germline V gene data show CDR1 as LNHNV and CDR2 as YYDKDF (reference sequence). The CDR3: CATRGYGSNQPQHF. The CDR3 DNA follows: TGTGCCACCAGGGGGTACGGGAGCAATCAGCCCCAGCATTTT.

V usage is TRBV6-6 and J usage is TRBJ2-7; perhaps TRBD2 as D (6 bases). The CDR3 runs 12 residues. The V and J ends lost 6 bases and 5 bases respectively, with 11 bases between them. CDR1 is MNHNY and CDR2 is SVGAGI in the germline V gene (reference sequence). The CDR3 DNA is TGTGCCAGCAGCCCGGGGGTCGACGAGCAGTACTTC. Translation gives CASSPGVDEQYF.

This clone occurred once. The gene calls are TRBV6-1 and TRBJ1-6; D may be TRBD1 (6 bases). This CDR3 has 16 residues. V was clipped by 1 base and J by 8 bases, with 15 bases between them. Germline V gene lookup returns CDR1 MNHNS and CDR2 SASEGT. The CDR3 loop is CASSEVWGRGYSPLHF. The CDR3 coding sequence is TGTGCCAGCAGTGAAGTATGGGGCAGGGGTTATTCACCCCTCCACTTT.

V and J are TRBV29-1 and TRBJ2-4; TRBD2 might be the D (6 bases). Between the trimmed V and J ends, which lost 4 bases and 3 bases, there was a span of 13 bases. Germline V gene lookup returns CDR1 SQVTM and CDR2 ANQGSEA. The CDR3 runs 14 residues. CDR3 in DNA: TGCAGCGTTGGGGGGGAAGTAGGCAAAAACATTCAGTACTTC. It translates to CSVGGEVGKNIQYF.

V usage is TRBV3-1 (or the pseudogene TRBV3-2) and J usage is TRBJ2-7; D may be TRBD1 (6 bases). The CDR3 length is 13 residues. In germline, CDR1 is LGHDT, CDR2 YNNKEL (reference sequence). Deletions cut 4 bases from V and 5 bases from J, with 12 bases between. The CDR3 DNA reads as TGTGCCAGCAGCCTACAGGGTGCCCACGAGCAGTACTTC. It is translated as CASSLQGAHEQYF.

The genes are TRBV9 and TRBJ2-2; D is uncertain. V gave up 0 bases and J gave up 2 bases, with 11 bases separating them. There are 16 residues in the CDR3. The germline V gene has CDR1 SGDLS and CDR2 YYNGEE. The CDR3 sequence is CASSVVPLLNTGELFF. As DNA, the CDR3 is TGTGCCAGCAGCGTAGTACCGCTGCTAAACACCGGGGAGCTGTTTTTT.

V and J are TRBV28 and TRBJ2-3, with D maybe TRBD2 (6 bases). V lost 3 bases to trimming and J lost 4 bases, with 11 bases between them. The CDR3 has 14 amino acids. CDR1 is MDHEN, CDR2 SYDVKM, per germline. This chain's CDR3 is CASSFGGSADTQYF. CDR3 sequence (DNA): TGTGCCAGCAGTTTCGGGGGATCAGCAGATACGCAGTATTTT.

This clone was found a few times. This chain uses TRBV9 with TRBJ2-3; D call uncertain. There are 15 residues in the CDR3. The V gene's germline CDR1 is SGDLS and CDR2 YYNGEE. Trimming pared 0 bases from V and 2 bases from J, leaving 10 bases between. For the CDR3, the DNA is TGTGCCAGCAGCGTAGCTCCAACTTACACAGATACGCAGTATTTT. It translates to CASSVAPTYTDTQYF.

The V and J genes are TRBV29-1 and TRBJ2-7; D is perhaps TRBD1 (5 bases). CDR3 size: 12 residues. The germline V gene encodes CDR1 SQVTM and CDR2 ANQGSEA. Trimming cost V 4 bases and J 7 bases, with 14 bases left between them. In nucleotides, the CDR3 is TGCAGCGTTGTGTGGGGCCCGCGGGAGCAGTACTTC. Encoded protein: CSVVWGPREQYF.

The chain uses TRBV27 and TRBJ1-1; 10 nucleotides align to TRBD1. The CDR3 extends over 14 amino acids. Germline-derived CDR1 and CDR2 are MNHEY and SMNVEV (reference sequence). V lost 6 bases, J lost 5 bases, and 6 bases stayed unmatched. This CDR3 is CASSSGTGETEAFF. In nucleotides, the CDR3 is TGTGCCAGCAGCTCCGGGACAGGGGAGACTGAAGCTTTCTTT.